This entry lists 30 T cell receptor beta chains sequenced from one sample in a study of cytomegalovirus exposure and HLA in healthy donors. The assay was immunoSEQ multiplex PCR, and TCRdb's table has in-frame clones only and misses some. The table includes some 140,000 clones, about 83% detected once. Specimen: PBMCs. The receptors were sampled from a woman younger than 45 in good health and CMV-seronegative.

V and J are TRBV28 and TRBJ2-5; 7 bases are shared with TRBD1. The V gene's germline CDR1 is MDHEN and CDR2 SYDVKM. CDR3 length equals 14 residues. V dropped 4 bases and J dropped 4; count of bases not matched to a gene: 6. The CDR3 region is CASSSPGTVETQYF. CDR3 nucleotides: TGTGCCAGCAGTTCCCCCGGGACAGTAGAGACCCAGTACTTC.

This clone has just one count. The chain recombines TRBV11-2 with TRBJ2-1; D is undetermined. With 5 bases removed from V and 8 bases from J, the gap between germline ends came to 10 bases. There are 12 residues in the CDR3. Germline V gene sequence: CDR1 SGHAT, CDR2 FQNNGV. CDR3 sequence (DNA): TGTGCCAGCAGCCTCACACGGGATGAGCAGTTCTTC. Protein: CASSLTRDEQFF.

The chain joins TRBV15 to TRBJ2-1; 9 bases are a match to TRBD1. The V gene's germline CDR1 is LNHNV and CDR2 YYDKDF (reference sequence). CDR3 length: 17 amino acids. The trim removed 0 bases at V and 7 bases at J, leaving 10 bases unmatched. This CDR3 reads CATSRDLGQGSMNEQFF. The CDR3 region has the DNA TGTGCCACCAGCAGAGATCTAGGACAGGGGTCTATGAATGAGCAGTTCTTC.

CDR3 region: CATRKGLAEQETQYF. The CDR3 DNA reads as TGTGCCACCAGAAAGGGACTAGCCGAACAAGAGACCCAGTACTTC. The chain is built from TRBV15 and TRBJ2-5; TRBD2 matches 9 bases. Germline loops: CDR1 LNHNV, CDR2 YYDKDF (reference sequence). The CDR3 consists of 15 residues. V lost 6 bases, J lost 2 bases, and 7 bases stayed unmatched.

The chain has TRBV4-1 and TRBJ2-1; possibly TRBD2 for D (5 bases). Trimming cost V 1 base and J 10 bases, with 14 bases left between them. The germline gives CDR1 MGHRA, CDR2 YSYEKL. The CDR3 length is 14 residues. Here the CDR3 reads CASSQVGRLPEQFF. The CDR3 DNA sequence: TGCGCCAGCAGCCAAGTGGGTCGACTACCCGAGCAGTTCTTC.

This clone occurred a few times. The chain is built from TRBV27 and TRBJ1-5; D possibly corresponds to TRBD1 (5 bases). V was shortened by 0 bases and J by 5 bases, with 14 bases between the two germline ends. In germline, CDR1 is MNHEY, CDR2 SMNVEV (reference sequence). The CDR3 is 16 amino acids. This CDR3 is CASSLSGVGGHQPQHF. CDR3 nucleotide sequence: TGTGCCAGCAGTTTATCGGGGGTGGGGGGACATCAGCCCCAGCATTTT.

The rearrangement joins TRBV18 to TRBJ1-2; D is possibly TRBD1 (6 bases). The V gene's germline CDR1 is KGHSH and CDR2 LQKENI. The CDR3 loop spans 15 amino acids. V dropped 3 bases and J dropped 6 bases, with 17 bases sitting between them. The CDR3 coding sequence is TGTGCCAGCTCACCCACAGGGTCTCTGGAGCATGGCTACACCTTC. As protein: CASSPTGSLEHGYTF. The full variable domain, rest sourced from reference TRBV18 and TRBJ1-2, is NAGVMQNPRHLVRRRGQEARLRCSPMKGHSHVYWYRQLPEEGLKFMVYLQKENIIDESGMPKERFSAEFPKEGPSILRIQQVVRGDSAAYFCASSPTGSLEHGYTFGSGTRLTVV.

V usage is TRBV27 and J usage is TRBJ2-1, with a tentative D call TRBD2 (6 bases). The CDR3 is 15 amino acids. CDR1 and CDR2 (germline): MNHEY, SMNVEV (reference sequence). V lost 2 bases to trimming and J lost 2 bases, with 10 bases between them. CDR3 nucleotides: TGTGCCAGCAGTTTAGGGGGGATGGCCTACAATGAGCAGTTCTTC. This sequence encodes CASSLGGMAYNEQFF.

The chain combines TRBV4-1 with TRBJ2-3; the D is unclear. The germline V and J ends were trimmed by 0 bases and 4 bases, with 11 bases remaining between them. CDR3 length equals 15 residues. CDR1 MGHRA and CDR2 YSYEKL come from the germline V gene. The CDR3 DNA reads as TGCGCCAGCAGCCAAGAGTTGGCGCGGCCAGATACGCAGTATTTT. It encodes CASSQELARPDTQYF.

The chain joins TRBV7-2 to TRBJ1-1, with TRBD1 matching over 9 bases. Trimming cost V 5 bases and J 1 base; bases outside gene matches: 11. The CDR3 runs to 17 residues. Looked up from germline, CDR1 is SGHTA and CDR2 is FQGNSA. CDR3 residues: CASSRIWTGVTNTEAFF. The CDR3 DNA reads as TGTGCCAGCAGCCGAATCTGGACAGGGGTTACGAACACTGAAGCTTTCTTT.

The V and J genes are TRBV2 and TRBJ2-7; weak D call: TRBD1 (5 bases). Between the trimmed V and J ends, which lost 0 bases and 4 bases, there was a span of 13 bases. The CDR3 covers 15 residues. Germline lookup yields CDR1 SNHLY and CDR2 FYNNEI. CDR3 in DNA: TGTGCCAGCAGTGAAGCGTCATGGGGCGCATACGAGCAGTACTTC. The encoded protein is CASSEASWGAYEQYF.

Many counts were recorded for this clone. The V call is TRBV18, the J call TRBJ1-3; 8 nucleotides line up with TRBD1. The V gene's germline CDR1 is KGHSH and CDR2 LQKENI. The J segment lost 4 bases and the V segment lost 5 bases, leaving 7 bases of the junction unmatched. The CDR3 runs 15 residues. CDR3 sequence (DNA): TGTGCCAGCTCAGACGGACAGGGCTCCGGAAACACCATATATTTT. It translates to CASSDGQGSGNTIYF.

This chain joins TRBV6-1 and TRBJ2-5; 12 bases match TRBD2. CDR1 is MNHNS, CDR2 SASEGT, per germline. The V segment lost 7 bases and the J segment 2 bases; nucleotides outside the gene matches: 2. The CDR3 loop spans 14 amino acids. As DNA, the CDR3 is TGTGCCAGCACACTAGCGGGGGGTCAAGAGACCCAGTACTTC. Encoded protein: CASTLAGGQETQYF.

The chain has TRBV7-2 and TRBJ2-7; 14 nucleotides agree with TRBD2. V lost 5 bases to trimming and J lost 2 bases; unmatched junction nucleotides: 5. Germline V gives CDR1 SGHTA, CDR2 FQGNSA. There are 16 residues in the CDR3. The CDR3 region has the DNA TGTGCCAGCAGCGAGACTAGCGGGGGGGCCCCCTACGAGCAGTACTTC. Translated: CASSETSGGAPYEQYF.

CDR3 amino acids: CASSLVEGEQFF. CDR3 DNA sequence: TGTGCCAGCAGCTTAGTGGAGGGTGAGCAGTTCTTC. This chain links TRBV7-9 with TRBJ2-1; weak D call: TRBD2 (6 bases). V lost 1 base and J 9 bases, leaving 7 bases between the germline ends. The germline V gene has CDR1 SEHNR and CDR2 FQNEAQ (reference sequence). The CDR3 has 12 amino acids.

This chain connects TRBV7-9 to TRBJ1-6; perhaps TRBD1 as D (5 bases). V lost 5 bases, J lost 9 bases, and 8 bases lay in between. Per germline, CDR1 SEHNR and CDR2 FQNEAQ (reference sequence). The CDR3 consists of 12 residues. CDR3 amino acids: CASSEGVSPLHF. DNA for the CDR3: TGTGCCAGCAGCGAAGGGGTTTCACCCCTCCACTTT.

The rearrangement links TRBV15 to TRBJ1-5; unclear D gene. With 2 bases removed from V and 5 bases from J, the gap between germline ends came to 7 bases. The CDR3 loop spans 13 amino acids. Germline CDR1 and CDR2: LNHNV and YYDKDF (reference sequence). The CDR3 sequence is CATSRSPHQPQHF. Written as DNA, the CDR3 is TGTGCCACCAGCAGATCTCCCCATCAGCCCCAGCATTTT.

The J gene is TRBJ2-3, the V gene TRBV25-1; TRBD1 agrees at 10 bases. The germline CDR1 and CDR2 sequences are MGHDK and SYGVNS. V dropped 3 bases and J dropped 3; count of bases not matched to a gene: 3. The CDR3 extends over 15 amino acids. This chain's CDR3 is CASSDWDRGTDTQYF. In nucleotides, the CDR3 is TGTGCCAGCAGTGACTGGGACAGGGGAACAGATACGCAGTATTTT. The full variable domain, rest sourced from reference TRBV25-1 and TRBJ2-3, is EADIYQTPRYLVIGTGKKITLECSQTMGHDKMYWYQQDPGMELHLIHYSYGVNSTEKGDLSSESTVSRIRTEHFPLTLESARPSHTSQYLCASSDWDRGTDTQYFGPGTRLTVL.

The chain combines TRBV7-9 with TRBJ2-2, with D uncertain. V was trimmed by 3 bases and J by 7 bases, leaving 9 bases between them. The CDR3 has 13 residues. Germline V gene lookup returns CDR1 SEHNR and CDR2 FQNEAQ (reference sequence). Here the CDR3 reads CASSFTVSGELFF. In DNA, the CDR3 is TGTGCCAGCAGCTTCACAGTGAGCGGGGAGCTGTTTTTT.

This chain uses TRBV28 with TRBJ2-7, with D possibly TRBD2 on 6 matching bases. The CDR3 covers 13 residues. Trimming cost V 11 bases and J 2 bases, with 16 bases left between them. Germline CDR1 reads MDHEN; CDR2 reads SYDVKM. This CDR3 is CAVYSGLTYEQYF. The CDR3 DNA follows: TGTGCCGTCTACTCGGGACTGACCTACGAGCAGTACTTC.

The chain is built from TRBV4-2 and TRBJ2-2; 14 nucleotides line up with TRBD2. The CDR3 is 18 amino acids. The V segment lost 3 bases and the J segment 4 bases; nucleotides outside the gene matches: 7. Germline V gene data show CDR1 as LGHNA and CDR2 as YNFKEQ. The CDR3 region is CASSQTSGGAFGTGELFF. The CDR3 DNA sequence: TGTGCCAGCAGCCAGACTAGCGGGGGGGCCTTCGGCACCGGGGAGCTGTTTTTT.

There are many counts of this clone. V is TRBV10-3 and J is TRBJ1-2; 9 nucleotides line up with TRBD1. Per germline, CDR1 ENHRY and CDR2 SYGVKD. V lost 4 bases, J lost 3 bases, and 6 bases stayed unmatched. The CDR3 is 15 residues long. The CDR3, as DNA: TGTGCCATCAGTGGGCCGGGACAGGGAGACTATGGCTACACCTTC. This encodes CAISGPGQGDYGYTF.

This clone was observed many times. The V gene is TRBV9, the J gene TRBJ2-3, with TRBD2 as a possible D gene (6 bases). Between the trimmed V and J ends, which lost 2 bases and 2 bases, there was a span of 9 bases. Germline CDR1 reads SGDLS; CDR2 reads YYNGEE. The CDR3 covers 14 residues. For the CDR3, the DNA is TGTGCCAGCAGCGTTGTGGACTACACAGATACGCAGTATTTT. As protein: CASSVVDYTDTQYF.

The gene calls are TRBV30 and TRBJ2-5; 8 bases align to TRBD1. Germline V gives CDR1 GTSNPN, CDR2 SVGIG (reference sequence). The CDR3 has 14 amino acids. The V segment lost 2 bases and the J segment 2 bases; nucleotides outside the gene matches: 4. This CDR3 is CAWSRGTGQETQYF. The DNA for the CDR3 is TGTGCCTGGAGTCGGGGGACAGGACAAGAGACCCAGTACTTC.

The genes are TRBV30 and TRBJ1-1; D is possibly TRBD1 (6 bases). Trimming cost V 8 bases and J 3 bases, with 10 bases left between them. This CDR3 contains 11 residues. CDR1 and CDR2 from the germline V gene are GTSNPN and SVGIG (reference sequence). The CDR3 nucleotides read TGTGCCGGCAAGGGGGACACTGAAGCTTTCTTT. Translating gives CAGKGDTEAFF.

The J gene is TRBJ2-5, the V gene TRBV5-5; D gene unclear. The V gene lost 7 bases and the J gene lost 2 bases, with 12 bases spanning the gap. In germline, CDR1 is SGHKS, CDR2 YYEKEE (reference sequence). The CDR3 is 13 amino acids. The CDR3 DNA reads as TGTGCCAGCCGAGCCCAACAGCAAGAGACCCAGTACTTC. Its protein is CASRAQQQETQYF.

DNA of the CDR3: TGTGCCAGCAGTTACAGAGCCCCCAGCTCCTACAATGAGCAGTTCTTC. Its translation is CASSYRAPSSYNEQFF. The chain links TRBV27 to TRBJ2-1; D not certain. Between the trimmed V and J ends, which lost 4 bases and 0 bases, there was a span of 13 bases. The CDR3 contains 16 residues. Germline V gene data show CDR1 as MNHEY and CDR2 as SMNVEV (reference sequence).

This chain connects TRBV7-9 to TRBJ1-1, with D uncertain. CDR1 is SEHNR and CDR2 is FQNEAQ in the germline V gene (reference sequence). Trimming removed 7 bases at V and 1 base at J, with 4 bases between. CDR3 size: 11 residues. The DNA for the CDR3 is TGTGCCAGCATCCAGAACACTGAAGCTTTCTTT. It translates to CASIQNTEAFF.

The J gene is TRBJ1-1, the V gene TRBV7-3, with D maybe TRBD1 (5 bases). The germline gives CDR1 SGHTA, CDR2 FQGTGA. The V end lost 6 bases, the J end lost 1 base, and 9 bases lay between the germline ends. The CDR3 length is 13 residues. CDR3 sequence: CASRLQENTEAFF. In DNA, the CDR3 is TGTGCCAGCAGGCTACAGGAGAACACTGAAGCTTTCTTT.

The genes are TRBV10-1 and TRBJ1-6, with D possibly TRBD1 on 5 matching bases. In germline, CDR1 is WNHNN, CDR2 SYGVQD (reference sequence). V was shortened by 2 bases and J by 9 bases, with 11 bases between the two germline ends. The CDR3 covers 14 residues. The CDR3 protein is CASSEQGFGSPLHF. The CDR3 bases are TGCGCCAGCAGTGAGCAGGGTTTTGGTTCACCCCTCCACTTT.